This section outlines one T cell receptor beta chain sequence together with its context. TCRdb re-called the 5' RACE reads; one entry per CDR3 protein, DNA not given. The sample's table shows a few hundred thousand distinct CDR3 sequences. This sample is part of a study of T cells expressing NK-cell markers. Looking at the study overall: The TCR beta repertoires were obtained from sorted CD3+CD56+NKG2C+, CD3+CD56+NKG2C- and CD3+CD56-NKG2C+ T cells.

From germline, CDR1 is DFQATT and CDR2 SNEGSKA (reference sequence). There are 14 residues in the CDR3. The sample consisted of blood T cells: a sorted CD56 or NKG2C T cell subset, CD4+ or CD8+ T cells, or bulk PBMC T cells (not recorded which). The source is a man younger than 35 in good health. The chain is built from TRBV20-1 and TRBJ2-4; with no DNA, the TCRdb D assignment of TRBD2 cannot be verified. The CDR3 spells CSVNSERAKNIQYF.